Listed below are T cell receptor beta chains from one sample, sequenced in a study of cytomegalovirus exposure and HLA in healthy donors. The table came from immunoSEQ multiplex PCR; TCRdb's copy has only in-frame clones and leaves some out. There are 50,000 to 70,000 clones in the sample, with around 3.7% held by the top ten. Sequenced: PBMCs. The receptors were gathered from a male donor in good health and CMV-seronegative. Both conserved end residues are part of each CDR3. D genes are given only for firm matches. Clone size is shown for a subset of rows, as once, few, many or a class of expanded clone.

CDR3 length,clone size,D gene,V gene,J gene,CDR3 DNA,CDR3 protein
17,-,TRBD2,TRBV5-1,TRBJ2-3,TGCGCCAGCAGCTCCCTCCTAGCGGGGGGGCCCACAGATACGCAGTATTTT,CASSSLLAGGPTDTQYF
14,-,-,TRBV2,TRBJ2-2,TGTGCCATCCAGGACAGTGCCTACACCGGGGAGCTGTTTTTT,CAIQDSAYTGELFF
17,-,TRBD2,TRBV4-3,TRBJ2-3,TGCGCCAGCAGCCAAGATCGGAAGCGGGAGGGCCCAGATACGCAGTATTTT,CASSQDRKREGPDTQYF
13,-,TRBD1,TRBV6-5,TRBJ2-6,TGTGCCAGCCGCCGGGGACAGGTCAACGTCCTGACTTTC,CASRRGQVNVLTF
14,-,TRBD1,TRBV7-8,TRBJ1-4,TGTGCCAGCAGCTCTGGACAGGCGGGGGAAAAACTGTTTTTT,CASSSGQAGEKLFF
18,-,TRBD1,TRBV4-3,TRBJ2-7,TGCGCCAGCAGCCAAGAACCCAGGACAGGGGGTAAATCCTACGAGCAGTACTTC,CASSQEPRTGGKSYEQYF
15,-,TRBD1,TRBV15,TRBJ2-7,TGTGCCACCAGCAGACCCGGGACAGGGAGACACGAGCAGTACTTC,CATSRPGTGRHEQYF
14,-,TRBD1,TRBV10-3,TRBJ1-5,TGTGCCATCAGTGAAGGGACAGACAATCAGCCCCAGCATTTT,CAISEGTDNQPQHF
14,-,-,TRBV5-1,TRBJ2-1,TGCGCCAGCAGCTTGGGTCTCTCCTACAATGAGCAGTTCTTC,CASSLGLSYNEQFF
14,-,TRBD1,TRBV19,TRBJ1-2,TGTGCCAGTACGCGGGACAGGGTAAACTATGGCTACACCTTC,CASTRDRVNYGYTF
14,-,-,TRBV7-8,TRBJ2-1,TGTGCCAGCAGCTTAAGCAACTCCGGGGATGAGCAGTTCTTC,CASSLSNSGDEQFF
14,-,TRBD1,TRBV6-5,TRBJ2-7,TGTGCCAGCAGACTACAGGGGCCCTCCTACGAGCAGTACTTC,CASRLQGPSYEQYF
15,-,TRBD2,TRBV4-1,TRBJ2-3,TGCGCCAGCACCCCCGCCGGAGCGGGAGCAGATACGCAGTATTTT,CASTPAGAGADTQYF
15,-,-,TRBV18,TRBJ2-1,TGTGCCAGCTCACTCTCTGGGGGGGCCGGGAATGAGCAGTTCTTC,CASSLSGGAGNEQFF
18,-,TRBD2,TRBV7-9,TRBJ2-2,TGTGCCAGCAGCTGCCGCACTAGCGGGGGATCGAACACCGGGGAGCTGTTTTTT,CASSCRTSGGSNTGELFF
17,-,TRBD2,TRBV4-2,TRBJ2-1,TGTGCCAGCAGCCGACGGGGGGGCACTAGCGATGGAAATGAGCAGTTCTTC,CASSRRGGTSDGNEQFF
14,-,TRBD2,TRBV7-2,TRBJ2-1,TGTGCCAGCAGCTGGCGGGGGGGTTACAATGAGCAGTTCTTC,CASSWRGGYNEQFF
15,-,TRBD2,TRBV5-1,TRBJ2-2,TGCGCCAGCAGCTCTAGCGGGATTAACACCGGGGAGCTGTTTTTT,CASSSSGINTGELFF
13,-,-,TRBV4-3,TRBJ2-7,TGCGCCAGCAGCCAAGACAGGGGCTACGAGCAGTACTTC,CASSQDRGYEQYF
12,medium-sized,TRBD2,TRBV28,TRBJ2-1,TGTGCCAGCAGTTACTGGACTAGCGAGCAGTTCTTC,CASSYWTSEQFF
15,-,TRBD1,TRBV9,TRBJ1-2,TGTGCCAGCAGCCCAACCGGGACAGGGGGTTCGGGCCACACCTTC,CASSPTGTGGSGHTF
14,-,TRBD2,TRBV5-1,TRBJ2-3,TGCGCCAGCAGAACGGGACTAGCTGTTCCAACGCAGTATTTT,CASRTGLAVPTQYF
13,-,-,TRBV9,TRBJ2-7,TGTGCCAGCAGCGGGAAAGGGGGTTACGAGCAGTACTTC,CASSGKGGYEQYF
12,-,-,TRBV9,TRBJ1-6,TGTGCCAGCAGACAGGAGGGATCACCCCTCCACTTT,CASRQEGSPLHF
18,-,TRBD2,TRBV7-8,TRBJ2-1,TGTGCCAGCAGCTCCACGCGGGGGGACTACCAACCTTACAATGAGCAGTTCTTC,CASSSTRGDYQPYNEQFF
17,-,TRBD1,TRBV4-1,TRBJ2-5,TGCGCCAGCAGCCAAGAAGGGGGCATCTTAGCTAAGGAGACCCAGTACTTC,CASSQEGGILAKETQYF
15,-,TRBD1,TRBV28,TRBJ2-7,TGTGCCAGCAGTTCTCCTACCGGGACAGCCTACGAGCAGTACTTC,CASSSPTGTAYEQYF
15,-,TRBD1,TRBV7-6,TRBJ2-1,TGTGCCAGCAGCTTGGGACAGGGGGGGAGCAATGAGCAGTTCTTC,CASSLGQGGSNEQFF
16,-,TRBD2,TRBV28,TRBJ2-3,TGTGCCAGCAGTTTCCATCGGGGGGGCTGGGGAGATACGCAGTATTTT,CASSFHRGGWGDTQYF
15,-,-,TRBV5-1,TRBJ2-3,TGCGCCAGCAGCTCCGGGACTTTTGTCACAGATACGCAGTATTTT,CASSSGTFVTDTQYF
13,-,-,TRBV11-2,TRBJ2-7,TGTGCCAGCAGCGAAGGACTAAGTTACGAGCAGTACTTC,CASSEGLSYEQYF
12,-,-,TRBV30,TRBJ1-1,TGTGCCTGGAGGGAGATGAACACTGAAGCTTTCTTT,CAWREMNTEAFF
12,-,-,TRBV30,TRBJ1-2,TGTGCCTGTGAAAGACAGAACTATGGCTACACCTTC,CACERQNYGYTF
16,-,-,TRBV5-4,TRBJ1-2,TGTGCCAGCAGCTTGGAAAGGGGTAATCTCGGATATGGCTACACCTTC,CASSLERGNLGYGYTF
16,-,TRBD2,TRBV4-1,TRBJ2-7,TGCGCCAGCAGCCACGGGACTAGCGGGAGGGTAGGCGAGCAGTACTTC,CASSHGTSGRVGEQYF